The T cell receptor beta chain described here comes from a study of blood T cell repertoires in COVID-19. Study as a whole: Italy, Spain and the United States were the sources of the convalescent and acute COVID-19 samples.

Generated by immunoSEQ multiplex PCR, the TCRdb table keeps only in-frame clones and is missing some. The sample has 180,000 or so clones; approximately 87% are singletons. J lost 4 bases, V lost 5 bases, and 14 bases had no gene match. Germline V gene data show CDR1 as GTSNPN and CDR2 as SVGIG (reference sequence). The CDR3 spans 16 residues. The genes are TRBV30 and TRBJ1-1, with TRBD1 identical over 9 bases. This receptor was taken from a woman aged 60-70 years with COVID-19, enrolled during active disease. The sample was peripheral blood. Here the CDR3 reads CAWHSRGQGWSTEAFF. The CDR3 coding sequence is TGTGCCTGGCACAGTAGGGGACAGGGATGGAGCACTGAAGCTTTCTTT.